This passage covers 7 T cell receptor beta chains from one sample sequenced in a study of T-cell reconstitution after alpha-beta-depleted transplantation in children. Unique molecular identifiers were used in preparing the TCRbeta library. Each CDR3 protein is one row after TCRdb ran MiXCR on the PCR reads. The sample gives under 400,000 distinct CDR3 sequences, 20% to 30% of which show up once; approximately 10% is in the top ten. The material was PBMCs, mostly from graft donor cells, obtained 180 days after TCRalphabeta/CD19-depleted stem cell transplant. Receptors originate from a male patient younger than 18 who had a stem cell transplant for acute lymphoblastic leukemia, so the T cells may come from the graft donor.

This sequence joins TRBV12-3 or TRBV12-4 and TRBJ2-2, with a weak D call TRBD1 (6 bases). Deletions cut 6 bases from V and 5 bases from J, with 19 bases between. This CDR3 has 16 amino acids. CDR3 nucleotide sequence: TGTGCCAGCAGGGCATCGCCTAGGGGGTTTACCGGGGAGCTGTTTTTT. Encoded protein: CASRASPRGFTGELFF.

The rearrangement links TRBV19 to TRBJ2-3; D ambiguous. The CDR3 spans 14 residues. CDR1 and CDR2 from the germline V gene are LNHDA and SQIVND (reference sequence). V gave up 8 bases and J gave up 0 bases, with 12 bases separating them. The CDR3 reads CASEVGTSTDTQYF. In nucleotides, the CDR3 is TGTGCCAGTGAAGTCGGAACTAGCACAGATACGCAGTATTTT.

A few counts support this clonotype. This chain joins TRBV5-6 and TRBJ2-7, with a possible D match to TRBD1 (6 bases). Trimming removed 0 bases from V and 0 bases from J, with 13 bases in between. CDR3 length: 16 amino acids. Germline V lookup: CDR1 SGHDT, CDR2 YYEEEE. The CDR3 protein is CASSLGTALLSYEQYF. DNA of the CDR3: TGTGCCAGCAGCTTGGGGACAGCGCTCCTCTCCTACGAGCAGTACTTC.

The rearrangement uses TRBV20-1 and TRBJ2-1; 9 bases are shared with TRBD2. Germline lookup yields CDR1 DFQATT and CDR2 SNEGSKA (reference sequence). The CDR3 is made up of 13 amino acids. The V and J ends lost 7 bases and 2 bases, in that order; junction bases with no gene match: 3. The CDR3 region is CSEASGTYNEQFF. The CDR3 coding sequence is TGCAGTGAGGCTAGCGGGACCTACAATGAGCAGTTCTTC.

The chain carries TRBV14 and TRBJ2-5; 14 nucleotides align to TRBD2. The CDR3 totals 19 residues. The trim removed 4 bases at V and 4 bases at J, leaving 14 bases unmatched. CDR1 and CDR2 from the germline V gene are SGHDN and FVKESK. CDR3 protein: CASSLKFMGLAGVLETQYF. CDR3 coding DNA: TGTGCCAGCAGCCTTAAATTTATGGGACTAGCGGGAGTACTAGAGACCCAGTACTTC.

The rearrangement links TRBV12-5 to TRBJ2-7; 9 bases agree with TRBD2. This CDR3 region has 16 residues. Germline lookup yields CDR1 LGHNT and CDR2 FRNRAP. J gave up 5 bases and V 0 bases, and 8 bases lay outside the gene matches. The CDR3 sequence is CASGLVLGLAGHEQYF. In DNA form, the CDR3 reads TGTGCTAGTGGTTTGGTACTAGGGCTAGCGGGACACGAGCAGTACTTC.

V gene TRBV5-6 combines with J gene TRBJ2-5; D may be TRBD1 (6 bases). This CDR3 region has 16 residues. Germline assignment: CDR1 SGHDT and CDR2 YYEEEE. Trimming stripped 3 bases from V and 5 bases from J, with 20 bases between. The CDR3 DNA sequence: TGTGCCAGCAGCTCCGCCAGGGGCCACCCAACTGAGACCCAGTACTTC. Translating gives CASSSARGHPTETQYF.